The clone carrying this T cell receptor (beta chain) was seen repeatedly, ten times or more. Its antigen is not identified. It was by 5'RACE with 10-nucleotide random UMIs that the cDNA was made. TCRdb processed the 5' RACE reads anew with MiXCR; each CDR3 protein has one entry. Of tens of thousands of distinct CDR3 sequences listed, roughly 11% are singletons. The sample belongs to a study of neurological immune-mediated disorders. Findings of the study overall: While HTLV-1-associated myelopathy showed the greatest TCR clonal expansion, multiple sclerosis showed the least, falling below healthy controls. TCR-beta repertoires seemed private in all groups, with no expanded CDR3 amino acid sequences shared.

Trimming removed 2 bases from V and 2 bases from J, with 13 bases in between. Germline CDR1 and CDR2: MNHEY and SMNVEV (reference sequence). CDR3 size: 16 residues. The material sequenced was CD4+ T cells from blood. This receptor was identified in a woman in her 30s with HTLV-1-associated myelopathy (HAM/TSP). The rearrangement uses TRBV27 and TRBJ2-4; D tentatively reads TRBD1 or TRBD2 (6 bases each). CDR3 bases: TGTGCCAGCAGTTTAGGCGGGACAAGAACCAAAAACATTCAGTACTTC. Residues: CASSLGGTRTKNIQYF.